Listed below are T cell receptor beta chains from one sample, sequenced in a study of CD8 T cells in ankylosing spondylitis. MiXCR was run by TCRdb on the 5' RACE reads, yielding one entry per CDR3 protein. The table has 150,000 or so distinct CDR3 sequences, approximately 20% seen once. Sequencing was performed on blood, either unsorted or a sorted T cell fraction (not recorded which). The origin of the receptors is a male donor with ankylosing spondylitis or in good health (not recorded which). The CDR3 runs from the conserved cysteine through the conserved F or W. The D gene is left open where the match is weak. Only some rows state a clone size, as once, few, many or a class for expanded clones.

j_gene | v_gene | d_gene | abundance | CDR3aa | CDR3nt
TRBJ1-1 | TRBV14 | . | . | CASQQGLRAFF | TGTGCCAGCCAACAGGGACTGCGTGCTTTCTTT
TRBJ2-1 | TRBV20-1 | . | many | CSARDAGLWGDEQFF | TGCAGTGCTCGGGATGCGGGACTTTGGGGGGATGAGCAGTTCTTC
TRBJ2-1 | TRBV2 | . | . | CATTTDTLTSSYNEQFF | TGTGCCACGACGACTGACACCCTTACTAGCTCCTACAATGAGCAGTTCTTC
TRBJ2-5 | TRBV28 | . | many | CASSLGFSAQETQYF | TGTGCCAGCAGTTTAGGGTTCAGCGCTCAAGAGACCCAGTACTTC
TRBJ2-2 | TRBV19 | . | few | CASSIRGTPYAGELFF | TGTGCCAGTAGTATCCGCGGGACTCCCTATGCCGGGGAGCTGTTTTTT
TRBJ2-3 | TRBV28 | . | . | CASSLISRGGGTQYF | TGTGCCAGCAGTTTAATCAGCAGGGGAGGGGGTACGCAGTATTTT
TRBJ1-6 | TRBV7-9 | TRBD1 | . | CASRADRAGNSPLHF | TGTGCCAGCAGAGCTGACAGGGCCGGGAATTCACCCCTCCACTTT
TRBJ2-2 | TRBV24-1 | TRBD2 | many | CATSSSGILTGELFF | TGTGCCACCTCCTCTAGCGGGATCCTCACCGGGGAGCTGTTTTTT
TRBJ2-1 | TRBV7-9 | . | few | CASSLRALGSGYNEQFF | TGTGCCAGCAGCTTAAGGGCCTTGGGTAGTGGCTACAATGAGCAGTTCTTC
TRBJ1-2 | TRBV28 | TRBD1 | many | CASRRTGLGYGYTF | TGTGCCAGCAGGCGGACAGGGTTGGGCTATGGCTACACCTTC
TRBJ2-1 | TRBV5-5 | . | many | CASSLQGSNEQFF | TGTGCCAGCAGCTTACAGGGCTCCAATGAGCAGTTCTTC
TRBJ2-1 | TRBV29-1 | . | few | CSASPGTGGYEQFF | TGCAGCGCTAGTCCCGGGACGGGGGGCTATGAGCAGTTCTTC
TRBJ2-3 | TRBV4-1 | TRBD2 | many | CASSQAGREEGTDTQYF | TGCGCCAGCAGCCAAGCGGGGCGGGAGGAAGGCACAGATACGCAGTATTTT
TRBJ2-1 | TRBV4-1 | TRBD2 | . | CASSHFAGVFHNEQFF | TGCGCCAGCAGCCATTTTGCGGGAGTTTTCCACAATGAGCAGTTCTTC
TRBJ2-5 | TRBV29-1 | . | . | CSVGKVAKRGQETQYF | TGCAGCGTTGGAAAGGTGGCCAAAAGGGGCCAAGAGACCCAGTACTTC
TRBJ2-2 | TRBV3-1 | . | . | CASSHGYTGELFF | TGTGCCAGCAGCCATGGGTACACCGGGGAGCTGTTTTTT
TRBJ1-2 | TRBV28 | . | many | CASSGGGPNYGYTF | TGTGCCAGCAGTGGGGGCGGACCAAACTATGGCTACACCTTC
TRBJ2-7 | TRBV18 | TRBD1 | . | CASSGSRDRGTYEQYF | TGTGCCAGCTCGGGGTCCCGGGACAGGGGGACCTACGAGCAGTACTTC
TRBJ2-6 | TRBV28 | . | . | CASTKPSRANVLTF | TGTGCCAGCACCAAGCCATCTCGGGCCAACGTCCTGACTTTC
TRBJ1-1 | TRBV6-6 | . | many | CASSYLRGDTEAFF | TGTGCCAGCAGTTACTTGCGGGGTGACACTGAAGCTTTCTTT
TRBJ1-2 | TRBV5-1 | . | few | CASSLGGTREYGYTF | TGCGCCAGCAGCTTGGGAGGGACCCGGGAGTATGGCTACACCTTC
TRBJ2-3 | TRBV3-1 | . | many | CASSQRSGHTQYF | TGTGCCAGCAGCCAACGAAGCGGCCATACGCAGTATTTT
TRBJ2-7 | TRBV24-1 | TRBD1 | many | CATSETGTGTSYEQYF | TGTGCCACCAGTGAGACCGGGACAGGGACCTCCTACGAGCAGTACTTC
TRBJ2-4 | TRBV5-1 | . | many | CASSSGGTLAKNIQYF | TGCGCCAGCTCCTCGGGCGGGACGCTAGCCAAAAACATTCAGTACTTC
TRBJ2-3 | TRBV15 | . | many | CATSRRHTDTQYF | TGTGCCACCAGCAGAAGACACACAGATACGCAGTATTTT
TRBJ2-2 | TRBV2 | . | . | CASKVSTLNTGELFF | TGTGCCAGCAAAGTGAGCACCCTCAACACCGGGGAGCTGTTTTTT
TRBJ2-2 | TRBV28 | TRBD1 | . | CASKRTGGYTGELFF | TGTGCCAGCAAGAGGACAGGGGGCTACACCGGGGAGCTGTTTTTT
TRBJ1-6 | TRBV6-1 | . | many | CASHQSDNSPLHF | TGTGCCAGCCACCAATCTGATAATTCACCCCTCCACTTT
TRBJ2-3 | TRBV5-5 | . | . | CASNPLLNRGAVPDTQYF | TGTGCCAGCAACCCACTCTTGAATCGGGGGGCTGTTCCAGATACGCAGTATTTT
TRBJ1-4 | TRBV5-1 | . | . | CASSSSGTNEKLFF | TGCGCCAGCAGCTCCTCCGGGACAAATGAAAAACTGTTTTTT
TRBJ2-7 | TRBV7-8 | . | few | CASSLDFGEQYF | TGTGCCAGCAGCTTAGATTTCGGTGAGCAGTACTTC
TRBJ2-2 | TRBV9 | . | many | CASSVARSTGELFF | TGTGCCAGCAGCGTAGCTAGGAGCACCGGGGAGCTGTTTTTT
TRBJ2-2 | TRBV5-5 | . | . | CASSFAGTVAGELFF | TGTGCCAGCAGCTTCGCCGGGACTGTGGCCGGGGAGCTGTTTTTT
TRBJ2-1 | TRBV27 | . | many | CASSPSLESSYNEQFF | TGTGCCAGCAGTCCCAGCCTCGAAAGCTCCTACAATGAGCAGTTCTTC
TRBJ1-1 | TRBV24-1 | . | many | CATRTTRNTEAFF | TGTGCCACCAGAACGACGCGGAACACTGAAGCTTTCTTT
TRBJ1-1 | TRBV6-2/TRBV6-3 | . | . | CASFGGTGEAFF | TGTGCCAGTTTCGGGGGGACGGGTGAAGCTTTCTTT
TRBJ2-1 | TRBV6-4 | TRBD2 | . | CASSASSGKGEQFF | TGTGCCAGCAGTGCTTCTAGCGGGAAGGGGGAGCAGTTCTTC
TRBJ2-5 | TRBV29-1 | . | many | CSVVGETQYF | TGCAGCGTCGTTGGGGAGACCCAGTACTTC
TRBJ1-2 | TRBV7-2 | . | . | CASSPKGGYGYTF | TGTGCCAGCAGCCCGAAGGGGGGCTATGGCTACACCTTC
TRBJ2-3 | TRBV20-1 | TRBD2 | few | CSAGLAGGTDTQYF | TGCAGTGCTGGACTAGCGGGAGGAACAGATACGCAGTATTTT
TRBJ2-7 | TRBV3-1 | TRBD1 | few | CASSQGDSYYEQYF | TGTGCCAGCAGCCAAGGGGACAGCTACTACGAGCAGTACTTC